This TCR beta chain was identified in a study of identical twins. V was clipped by 0 bases and J by 8 bases, with 13 bases between them. The CDR3 is 14 amino acids. Per germline, CDR1 MGHRA and CDR2 YSYEKL. Template switching (which added a universal primer site) was used, and cDNA carried unique molecular identifiers. MiXCR was run by TCRdb on the 5' RACE reads, yielding one entry per CDR3 protein. The table lists about 240,000 distinct CDR3 sequences, 6% to 8.5% of them singletons. Study outcomes and limitations: Reduced insertions were recorded for abundant cord blood beta clonotypes, with no such pattern in memory repertoires. Among monozygotic twins, out-of-frame TCR alpha sharing exceeded what models predicted.

Regarding this clonotype: Its antigen is currently unknown.

These same records also appear under a second study, on yellow fever vaccine responses in identical twins. From that study: Reportedly, twins' vaccine T cell responses looked partly convergent and partly personalized.

The clonotype was recovered from a woman aged 18-29 years in good health. Input material: CD8+ T cells sorted from blood. This chain connects TRBV4-1 to TRBJ1-1; the D gene is possibly TRBD1 (5 bases). In nucleotides, the CDR3 is TGCGCCAGCAGCCAAGAAGGGAGGGCAGGGGAAGCTTTCTTT. Protein: CASSQEGRAGEAFF.